This section outlines one T cell receptor (beta chain) sequence together with its context. Its target is not known. The sample belongs to a study of Ad26.COV2.S vaccination and SARS-CoV-2 variants. Study-level information: Ad26.COV2.S shots went into the muscle once or twice, 56 days apart.

Treatment given: about 20 received Ad26.COV2.S at low or high dose, single or two shots; a few received placebo; per-sample allocation not given. Following the first vaccine or placebo injection, samples were taken on day 63. The shot given was an Ad26 vector that makes Wuhan-strain SARS-CoV-2 spike. Profiling relied on immunoSEQ multiplex PCR, and the TCRdb table lists in-frame clones only, not all of them. The data show over 200,000 clones, approximately 88% seen once. Germline lookup yields CDR1 SGHNT and CDR2 YYREEE (reference sequence). The CDR3 covers 15 residues. V trimming: 0 bases; J trimming: 0 bases; junction bases outside the gene matches: 1. Findings of the study overall: Marked by substantial breadth, spike-specific CD8+ and CD4+ T cell responses were reportedly seen after vaccination.

The receptor was isolated from a person between 18 and 60 years old who received the Ad26.COV2.S COVID-19 vaccine or a placebo. The chain uses TRBV5-4 and TRBJ2-3; 7 nucleotides agree with TRBD1. The sample was peripheral blood, taken in a trial of Ad26.COV2.S vaccine versus placebo. CDR3 amino acids: CASSLVQGSTDTQYF. The CDR3 DNA sequence: TGTGCCAGCAGCTTGGTACAGGGGAGCACAGATACGCAGTATTTT.